This T cell receptor beta chain comes out of a study of T-cell memory formation after mild COVID-19. TCRdb analysed the 5' RACE reads with MiXCR anew, one entry per CDR3 protein. The sample carries about 210,000 distinct CDR3 sequences, around 30% recorded once. The sample holds a few counts of this clonotype. This CDR3 has 15 residues. The V gene end was trimmed by 4 bases and the J gene end by 5 bases; junction bases not matched to a gene: 6. This clonotype was sampled from an adult woman who had mild COVID-19 (a few samples of this study predate the infection). Cell type and time point are not known. This rearrangement joins TRBV12-3 or TRBV12-4 to TRBJ2-1, with 9 nucleotides matching TRBD2. The sequencing input was PBMCs or a T cell subset sorted from them (not recorded which). The CDR3 loop reads CASSSIAGVHNEQFF. Written as DNA, the CDR3 is TGTGCCAGCAGTTCTATAGCGGGAGTGCACAATGAGCAGTTCTTC.